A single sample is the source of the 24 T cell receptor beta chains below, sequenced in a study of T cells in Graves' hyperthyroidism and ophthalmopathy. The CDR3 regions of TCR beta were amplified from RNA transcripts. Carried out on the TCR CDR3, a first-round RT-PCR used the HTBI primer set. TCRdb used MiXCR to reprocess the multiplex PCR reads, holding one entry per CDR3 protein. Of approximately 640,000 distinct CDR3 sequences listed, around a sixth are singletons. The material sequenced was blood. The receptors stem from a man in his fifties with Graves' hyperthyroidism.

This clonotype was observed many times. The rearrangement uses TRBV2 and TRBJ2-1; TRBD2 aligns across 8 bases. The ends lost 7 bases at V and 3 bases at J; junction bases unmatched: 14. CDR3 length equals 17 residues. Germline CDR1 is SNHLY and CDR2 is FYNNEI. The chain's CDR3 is CASKGGQREWFYNEQFF. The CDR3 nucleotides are TGTGCCAGCAAAGGAGGGCAGCGGGAGTGGTTCTACAATGAGCAGTTCTTC.

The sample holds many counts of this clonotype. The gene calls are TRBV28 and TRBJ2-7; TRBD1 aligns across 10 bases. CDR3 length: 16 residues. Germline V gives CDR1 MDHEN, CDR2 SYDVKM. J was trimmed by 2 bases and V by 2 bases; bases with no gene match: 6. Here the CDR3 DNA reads TGTGCCAGCAGTTTAACGGGACAGGGGACCACCTACGAGCAGTACTTC. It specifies CASSLTGQGTTYEQYF.

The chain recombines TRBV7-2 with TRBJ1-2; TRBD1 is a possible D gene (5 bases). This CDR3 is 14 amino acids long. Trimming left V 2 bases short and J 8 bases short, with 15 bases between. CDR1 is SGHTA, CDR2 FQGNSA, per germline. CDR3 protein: CASSLYTGLSGYTF. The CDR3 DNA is TGTGCCAGCAGCTTATATACAGGTCTTAGCGGCTACACCTTC.

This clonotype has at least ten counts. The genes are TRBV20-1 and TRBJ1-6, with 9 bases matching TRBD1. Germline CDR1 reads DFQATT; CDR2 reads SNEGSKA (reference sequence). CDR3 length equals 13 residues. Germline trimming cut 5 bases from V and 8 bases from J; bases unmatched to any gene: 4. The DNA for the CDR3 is TGCAGTGCTCCGGACAGGGGAGATTCACCCCTCCACTTT. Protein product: CSAPDRGDSPLHF.

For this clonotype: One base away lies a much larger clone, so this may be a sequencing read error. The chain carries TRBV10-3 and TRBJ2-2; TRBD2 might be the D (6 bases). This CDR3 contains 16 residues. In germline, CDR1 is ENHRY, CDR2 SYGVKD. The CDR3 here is CAISGRTAGNTGGLFF. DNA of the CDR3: TGTGCCATCAGTGGGAGGACTGCCGGGAACACCGGGGGGCTGTTTTTT.

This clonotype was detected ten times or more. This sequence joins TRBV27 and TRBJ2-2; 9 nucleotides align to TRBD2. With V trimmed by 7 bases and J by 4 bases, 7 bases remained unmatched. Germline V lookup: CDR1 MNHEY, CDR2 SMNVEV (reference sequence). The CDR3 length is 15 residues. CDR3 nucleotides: TGTGCCAGCACCTGGACTAGCGAGAGCACCGGGGAGCTGTTTTTT. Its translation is CASTWTSESTGELFF.

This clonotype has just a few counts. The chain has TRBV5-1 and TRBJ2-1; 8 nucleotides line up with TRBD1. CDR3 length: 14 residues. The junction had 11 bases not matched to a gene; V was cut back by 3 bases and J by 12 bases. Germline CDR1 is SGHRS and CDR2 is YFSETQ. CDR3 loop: CASSSSGQGSGQFF. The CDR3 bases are TGCGCCAGCAGCTCCTCTGGACAGGGCTCAGGGCAGTTCTTC.

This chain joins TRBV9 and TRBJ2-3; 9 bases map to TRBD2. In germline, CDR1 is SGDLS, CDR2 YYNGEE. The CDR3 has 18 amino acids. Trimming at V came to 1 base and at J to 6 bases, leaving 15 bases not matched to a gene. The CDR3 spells CASSVSGFEREAPDTQYF. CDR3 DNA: TGTGCCAGCAGCGTATCTGGGTTCGAGCGGGAGGCCCCGGATACGCAGTATTTT.

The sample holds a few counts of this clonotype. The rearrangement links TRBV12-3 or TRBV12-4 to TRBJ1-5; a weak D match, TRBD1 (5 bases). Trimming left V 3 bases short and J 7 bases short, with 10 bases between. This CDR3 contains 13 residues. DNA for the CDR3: TGTGCCAGCAGTTTGGGGGTTGCGCAGCCCCAGCATTTT. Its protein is CASSLGVAQPQHF.

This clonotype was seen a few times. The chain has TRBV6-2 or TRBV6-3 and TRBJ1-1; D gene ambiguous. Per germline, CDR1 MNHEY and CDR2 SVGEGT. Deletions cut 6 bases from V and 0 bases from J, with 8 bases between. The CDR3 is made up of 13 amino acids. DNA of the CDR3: TGTGCCAGCAGCAAAAGAATGAACACTGAAGCTTTCTTT. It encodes CASSKRMNTEAFF.

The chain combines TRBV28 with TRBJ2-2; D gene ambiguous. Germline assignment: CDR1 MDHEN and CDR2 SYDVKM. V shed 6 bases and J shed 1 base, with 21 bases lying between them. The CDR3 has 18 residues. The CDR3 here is CASRHRVDVFRNTGELFF. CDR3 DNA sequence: TGTGCCAGCAGACACCGGGTAGATGTGTTCCGGAACACCGGGGAGCTGTTTTTT.

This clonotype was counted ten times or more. In DNA, the CDR3 is TGTGCCAGCAGCTTAGGGACAGGAACCTTTCAGCCCCAGCATTTT. Protein sequence: CASSLGTGTFQPQHF. The gene calls are TRBV7-2 and TRBJ1-5, with 7 bases identical to TRBD1. CDR1 and CDR2 (germline): SGHTA, FQGNSA. The trim removed 1 base at V and 6 bases at J, leaving 6 bases unmatched. There are 15 residues in the CDR3.

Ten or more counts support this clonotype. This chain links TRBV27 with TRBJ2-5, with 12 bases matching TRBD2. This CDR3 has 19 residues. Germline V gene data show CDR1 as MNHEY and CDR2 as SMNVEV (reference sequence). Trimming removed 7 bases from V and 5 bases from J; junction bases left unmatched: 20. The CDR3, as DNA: TGTGCCAGCACCTTAAGGGCTAGCGGGAGGGCTTCGGGAATGGAGACCCAGTACTTC. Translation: CASTLRASGRASGMETQYF.

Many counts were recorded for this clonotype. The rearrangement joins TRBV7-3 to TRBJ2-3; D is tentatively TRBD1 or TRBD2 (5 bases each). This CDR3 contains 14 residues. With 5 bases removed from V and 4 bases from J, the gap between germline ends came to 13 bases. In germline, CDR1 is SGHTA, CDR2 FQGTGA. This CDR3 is CASSPGTTADTQYF. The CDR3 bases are TGTGCCAGCAGCCCGGGGACCACCGCAGATACGCAGTATTTT. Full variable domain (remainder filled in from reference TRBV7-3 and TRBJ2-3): GAGVSQTPSNKVTEKGKYVELRCDPISGHTALYWYRQSLGQGPEFLIYFQGTGAADDSGLPNDRFFAVRPEGSVSTLKIQRTERGDSAVYLCASSPGTTADTQYFGPGTRLTVL.

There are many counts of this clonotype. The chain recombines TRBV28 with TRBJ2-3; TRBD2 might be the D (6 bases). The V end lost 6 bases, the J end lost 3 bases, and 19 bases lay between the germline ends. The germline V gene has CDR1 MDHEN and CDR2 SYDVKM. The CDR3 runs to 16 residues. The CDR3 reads CASRISGDLLTDTQYF. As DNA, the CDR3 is TGTGCCAGCAGGATTAGCGGCGACCTCCTTACAGATACGCAGTATTTT.

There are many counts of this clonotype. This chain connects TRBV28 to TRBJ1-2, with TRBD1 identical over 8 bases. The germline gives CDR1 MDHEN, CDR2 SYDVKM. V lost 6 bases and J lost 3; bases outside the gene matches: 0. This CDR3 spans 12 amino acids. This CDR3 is CASRTGDYGYTF. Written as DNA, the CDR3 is TGTGCCAGCAGGACAGGGGACTATGGCTACACCTTC.

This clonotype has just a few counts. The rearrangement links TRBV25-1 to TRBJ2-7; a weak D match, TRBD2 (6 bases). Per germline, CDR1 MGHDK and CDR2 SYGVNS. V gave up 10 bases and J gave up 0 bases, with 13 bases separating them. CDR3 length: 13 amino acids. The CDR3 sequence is CATGEASSYEQYF. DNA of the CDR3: TGTGCCACTGGGGAGGCCAGCTCCTACGAGCAGTACTTC.

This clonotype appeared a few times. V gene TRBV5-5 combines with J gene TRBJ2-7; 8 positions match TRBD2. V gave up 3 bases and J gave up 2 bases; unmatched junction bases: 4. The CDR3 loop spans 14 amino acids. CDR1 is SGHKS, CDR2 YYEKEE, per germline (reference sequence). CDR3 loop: CASSSAGEPYEQYF. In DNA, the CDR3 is TGTGCCAGCAGCTCAGCGGGGGAGCCCTACGAGCAGTACTTC.

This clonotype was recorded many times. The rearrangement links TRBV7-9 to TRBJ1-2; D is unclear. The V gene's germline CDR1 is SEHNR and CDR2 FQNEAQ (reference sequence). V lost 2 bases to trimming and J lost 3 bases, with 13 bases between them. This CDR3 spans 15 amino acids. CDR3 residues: CASSLMGTTYYGYTF. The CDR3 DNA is TGTGCCAGCAGCTTAATGGGCACTACCTACTATGGCTACACCTTC.

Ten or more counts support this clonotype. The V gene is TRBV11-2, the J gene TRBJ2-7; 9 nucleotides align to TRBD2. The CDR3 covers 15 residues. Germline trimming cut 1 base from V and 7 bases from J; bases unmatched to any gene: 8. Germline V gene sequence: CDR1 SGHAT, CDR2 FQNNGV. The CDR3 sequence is CASSLAASGVGEQYF. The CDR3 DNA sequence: TGTGCCAGCAGCTTAGCAGCTAGCGGGGTAGGGGAGCAGTACTTC.

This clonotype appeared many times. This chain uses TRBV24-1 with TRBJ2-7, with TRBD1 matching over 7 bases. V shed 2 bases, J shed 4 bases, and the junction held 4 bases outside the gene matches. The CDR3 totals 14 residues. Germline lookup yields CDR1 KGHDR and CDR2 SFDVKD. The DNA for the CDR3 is TGTGCCACCAGTGATTCCGACAGGGAATACGAGCAGTACTTC. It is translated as CATSDSDREYEQYF.

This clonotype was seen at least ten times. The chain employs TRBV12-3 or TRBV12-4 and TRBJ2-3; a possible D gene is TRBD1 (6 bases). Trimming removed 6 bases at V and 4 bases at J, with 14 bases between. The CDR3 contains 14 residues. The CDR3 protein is CASSLGQGPDTQYF. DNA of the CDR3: TGTGCCAGCAGCTTGGGGCAGGGGCCAGATACGCAGTATTTT.

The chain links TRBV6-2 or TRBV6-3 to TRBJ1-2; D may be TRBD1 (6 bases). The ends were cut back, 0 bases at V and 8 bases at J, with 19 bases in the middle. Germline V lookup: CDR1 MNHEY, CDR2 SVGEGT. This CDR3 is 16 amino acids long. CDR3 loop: CASSYSRQGPSRGYTF. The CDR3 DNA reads TGTGCCAGCAGTTACTCGAGGCAGGGGCCCTCGAGGGGCTACACCTTC.

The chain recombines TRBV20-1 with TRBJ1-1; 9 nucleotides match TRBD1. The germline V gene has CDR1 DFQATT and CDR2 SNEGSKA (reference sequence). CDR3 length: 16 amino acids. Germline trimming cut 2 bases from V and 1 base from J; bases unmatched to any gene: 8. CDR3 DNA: TGCAGTGCTAGACCGGACAGGGGTTGGGCGAACACTGAAGCTTTCTTT. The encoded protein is CSARPDRGWANTEAFF.